These 20 T cell receptor beta chains originate from one sample sequenced in a study of cytomegalovirus exposure and HLA in healthy donors. Clones were sequenced by immunoSEQ multiplex PCR, and TCRdb holds only the in-frame ones, with some missing. The sample includes about 350,000 clones, about 85% of them seen just once. Sequencing was carried out using PBMCs. The receptors were gathered from a woman aged 25 to 39 in good health and CMV-seropositive.

With respect to this clone: The sample carries other DNA sequences with the same CDR3. The chain has TRBV29-1 and TRBJ2-3, with D unclear. V was trimmed by 3 bases and J by 2 bases, leaving 3 bases between them. CDR1 and CDR2 (germline): SQVTM, ANQGSEA. The CDR3 covers 11 residues. CDR3: CSVDLTDTQYF. The DNA of the CDR3 is TGCAGCGTTGACCTCACAGATACGCAGTATTTT.

The chain links TRBV19 to TRBJ1-1; 7 nucleotides line up with TRBD1. Germline trimming cut 6 bases from V and 3 bases from J; bases unmatched to any gene: 10. In germline, CDR1 is LNHDA, CDR2 SQIVND (reference sequence). CDR3 length: 15 residues. CDR3 bases: TGTGCCAGTAGCATCTACACTACAGGGGACACTGAAGCTTTCTTT. It encodes CASSIYTTGDTEAFF.

The chain combines TRBV29-1 with TRBJ2-2; 9 nucleotides align to TRBD1. V lost 0 bases to trimming and J lost 6 bases; unmatched junction nucleotides: 2. The CDR3 spans 14 residues. CDR1 and CDR2 (germline): SQVTM, ANQGSEA. CDR3 loop: CSVEERQGAGELFF. The CDR3 region has the DNA TGCAGCGTTGAAGAACGACAGGGGGCCGGGGAGCTGTTTTTT.

The chain carries TRBV4-2 and TRBJ1-1; D is possibly TRBD1 (6 bases). The CDR3 is made up of 13 amino acids. Germline-derived CDR1 and CDR2 are LGHNA and YNFKEQ. Trimming took off 6 bases at V and 6 bases at J, with 14 bases between the two ends. The CDR3, as DNA: TGTGCCAGCAGTCTCGTGGGGGGGCCTGAAGCTTTCTTT. Amino acids: CASSLVGGPEAFF.

This clone was seen once. V is TRBV29-1 and J is TRBJ1-1; 7 nucleotides match TRBD1. Germline CDR1 is SQVTM and CDR2 is ANQGSEA. This CDR3 is built from 12 residues. V shed 7 bases and J 1 base; nucleotides not matched to a gene: 3. CDR3 protein: CSDRTGNTEAFF. The DNA for the CDR3 is TGCAGCGATAGGACAGGGAACACTGAAGCTTTCTTT.

The V gene is TRBV29-1, the J gene TRBJ1-5; D gene ambiguous. The CDR3 has 15 amino acids. Germline V lookup: CDR1 SQVTM, CDR2 ANQGSEA. The V and J ends lost 6 bases and 0 bases respectively, with 15 bases between them. The CDR3 region has the DNA TGCAGCGTGTCCGATGAGGGTGGTAGCAATCAGCCCCAGCATTTT. The encoded protein is CSVSDEGGSNQPQHF.

In this sample, this clone turned up once. This same CDR3 is encoded by further DNA sequences in the sample. The chain's CDR3 is CSAGQNGYTF. The CDR3 bases are TGCAGTGCAGGACAGAATGGCTACACCTTC. The V and J genes are TRBV20-1 and TRBJ1-2; possible D gene TRBD1, 6 bases. The CDR3 is 10 amino acids. Trimming took 6 bases from V and 6 from J, leaving 8 bases between them. Germline-derived CDR1 and CDR2 are DFQATT and SNEGSKA (reference sequence).

The gene calls are TRBV7-9 and TRBJ2-7; 10 nucleotides align to TRBD1. The germline gives CDR1 SEHNR, CDR2 FQNEAQ (reference sequence). The CDR3 is made up of 12 amino acids. Losses at the gene ends were 8 bases for V and 4 bases for J; bases not matched to a gene: 2. DNA for the CDR3: TGTGCCAGCTCGGGACAGGGGTACGAGCAGTACTTC. This gives the protein CASSGQGYEQYF.

The chain carries TRBV18 and TRBJ2-1, with unresolved D. Trimming took 2 bases from V and 3 from J, leaving 5 bases between them. The CDR3 extends over 13 amino acids. Looked up from germline, CDR1 is KGHSH and CDR2 is LQKENI. The CDR3 is CASSPVVYNEQFF. DNA for the CDR3: TGTGCCAGCTCACCAGTGGTCTACAATGAGCAGTTCTTC.

The chain links TRBV6-6 to TRBJ1-2; D is ambiguous. Germline CDR1 reads MNHNY; CDR2 reads SVGAGI (reference sequence). This CDR3 contains 13 residues. V lost 5 bases and J lost 4, with 11 bases in between. The DNA of the CDR3 is TGTGCCAGCAGTCGACGCATCATCTATGGCTACACCTTC. It specifies CASSRRIIYGYTF.

The gene calls are TRBV7-7 and TRBJ2-2, with 15 positions matching TRBD2. J lost 3 bases, V lost 5 bases, and 10 bases had no gene match. Germline V CDR1 and CDR2: SSHAT, FNYEAQ (reference sequence). This CDR3 is built from 19 residues. This chain's CDR3 is CASSNARTSGGADTGELFF. The DNA for the CDR3 is TGTGCCAGCAGCAACGCCCGGACTAGCGGGGGGGCTGACACCGGGGAGCTGTTTTTT.

The rearrangement joins TRBV15 to TRBJ2-1; D is unresolved. The CDR3 runs 15 residues. V was clipped by 0 bases and J by 0 bases, with 6 bases between them. Germline V gene data show CDR1 as LNHNV and CDR2 as YYDKDF (reference sequence). The CDR3 nucleotides are TGTGCCACCAGCAGAGAAGGGTCCTCCTACAATGAGCAGTTCTTC. Its translation: CATSREGSSYNEQFF.

V and J are TRBV19 and TRBJ1-2, with a tentative D call TRBD1 (6 bases). CDR1 and CDR2 from the germline V gene are LNHDA and SQIVND (reference sequence). Deletions cut 5 bases from V and 2 bases from J, with 21 bases between. This CDR3 is built from 17 residues. The chain's CDR3 is CASSGILAGVWNYGYTF. The DNA for the CDR3 is TGTGCCAGTAGTGGGATATTGGCAGGGGTATGGAACTATGGCTACACCTTC.

This chain joins TRBV5-1 and TRBJ1-1; TRBD1 agrees at 8 bases. The CDR3 is 14 residues long. Per germline, CDR1 SGHRS and CDR2 YFSETQ. Trimming took 7 bases from V and 2 from J; bases not matched to a gene: 7. The CDR3 DNA reads TGCGCCAGCCAGGCCGGACAGGGCAACACTGAAGCTTTCTTT. The encoded protein is CASQAGQGNTEAFF.

This clone appeared a single time. V is TRBV11-2 and J is TRBJ1-1; 7 positions match TRBD1. The CDR3 totals 15 residues. V gave up 1 base and J gave up 4 bases; unmatched junction bases: 6. Germline V gives CDR1 SGHAT, CDR2 FQNNGV. Here the CDR3 reads CASSLGYRGPTEAFF. The CDR3 DNA reads TGTGCCAGCAGCTTAGGCTACAGGGGACCCACTGAAGCTTTCTTT.

This sequence joins TRBV5-4 and TRBJ2-7, with a tentative D call TRBD2 (5 bases). The CDR3 extends over 19 amino acids. Germline loops: CDR1 SGHNT, CDR2 YYREEE (reference sequence). The V gene lost 4 bases and the J gene lost 2 bases, with 28 bases spanning the gap. CDR3 sequence reads: CASSPGILMQIPGTYEQYF. CDR3 coding DNA: TGTGCCAGCAGCCCCGGGATACTGATGCAGATACCAGGTACCTACGAGCAGTACTTC.

This chain uses TRBV30 with TRBJ1-3; D remains ambiguous. Germline V CDR1 and CDR2: GTSNPN, SVGIG (reference sequence). V lost 6 bases and J lost 4, with 7 bases in between. This CDR3 is 11 amino acids long. The CDR3 DNA sequence: TGTGCCTGCTGGGTGGGAAACACCATATATTTT. Protein product: CACWVGNTIYF.

This clone was counted once. The chain carries TRBV6-5 and TRBJ2-7; 9 bases align to TRBD2. Germline V gives CDR1 MNHEY, CDR2 SVGAGI. The CDR3 contains 13 residues. After removal of 7 bases from V and 3 bases from J, the junction contained 4 bases not matched to a gene. Here the CDR3 DNA reads TGTGCCAGCATGGCTAGCGGGGACTACGAGCAGTACTTC. This sequence encodes CASMASGDYEQYF.

This chain joins TRBV15 and TRBJ2-4; D is possibly TRBD1 (6 bases). Germline V gene sequence: CDR1 LNHNV, CDR2 YYDKDF (reference sequence). The CDR3 consists of 15 residues. V was shortened by 6 bases and J by 6 bases, with 18 bases between the two germline ends. CDR3 loop: CATRPAGVRGNIQYF. The CDR3 bases are TGTGCCACCAGACCAGCAGGGGTACGGGGAAACATTCAGTACTTC.

V is TRBV19 and J is TRBJ2-3; D possibly corresponds to TRBD1 (5 bases). This CDR3 has 14 amino acids. V was pared by 2 bases and J by 2 bases, with 8 bases between. Germline CDR1 LNHDA, CDR2 SQIVND (reference sequence). CDR3 bases: TGTGCCAGTAGTATACAGGGTCCCACAGATACGCAGTATTTT. Protein product: CASSIQGPTDTQYF.